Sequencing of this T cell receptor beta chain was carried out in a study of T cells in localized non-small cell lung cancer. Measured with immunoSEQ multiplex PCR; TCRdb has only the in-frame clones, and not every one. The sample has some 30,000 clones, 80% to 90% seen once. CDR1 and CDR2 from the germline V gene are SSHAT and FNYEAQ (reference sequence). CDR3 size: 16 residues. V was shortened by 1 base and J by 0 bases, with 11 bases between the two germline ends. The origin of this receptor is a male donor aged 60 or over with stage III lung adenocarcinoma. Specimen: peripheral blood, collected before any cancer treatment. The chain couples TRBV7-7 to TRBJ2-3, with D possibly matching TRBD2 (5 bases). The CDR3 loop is CASSLGMGASTDTQYF. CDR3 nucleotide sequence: TGTGCCAGCAGCTTAGGTATGGGAGCTAGCACAGATACGCAGTATTTT.